These 14 T cell receptor beta chains originate from one sample sequenced in a study of blood T cell repertoires in COVID-19. Method: immunoSEQ multiplex PCR; TCRdb's copy keeps in-frame clones and lacks some. The sample contains about 330,000 clones, under 90% of which appear only once. The source material was PBMCs or T cells enriched from blood (not recorded which). These receptors all stem from a woman under 30 who had recovered from COVID-19.

The chain recombines TRBV5-8 with TRBJ1-2, with 7 bases that match TRBD1. The germline gives CDR1 SGHTS, CDR2 YDEGEE. This CDR3 is built from 14 residues. After removal of 3 bases from V and 4 bases from J, the junction contained 6 bases not matched to a gene. CDR3 DNA: TGTGCCAGCAGCTCAAGGACAGGAGTCTATGGCTACACCTTC. Translating it yields CASSSRTGVYGYTF.

The rearrangement uses TRBV27 and TRBJ2-7; the D gene is possibly TRBD2 (6 bases). This CDR3 has 14 residues. V lost 6 bases and J lost 2, with 14 bases in between. Germline loops: CDR1 MNHEY, CDR2 SMNVEV (reference sequence). This CDR3 is CASSRGGGPYEQYF. CDR3 coding DNA: TGTGCCAGCAGCCGGGGAGGCGGCCCCTACGAGCAGTACTTC.

This chain uses TRBV6-1 with TRBJ1-2; 8 positions agree with TRBD1. Losses at the gene ends were 1 base for V and 4 bases for J; bases not matched to a gene: 2. CDR3 length: 14 residues. CDR1 MNHNS and CDR2 SASEGT come from the germline V gene. The CDR3 sequence is CASSEGQGIYGYTF. The CDR3 coding sequence is TGTGCCAGCAGTGAAGGACAGGGGATCTATGGCTACACCTTC.

This clone was seen only once. The V gene is TRBV5-6, the J gene TRBJ2-3; maybe TRBD1 (5 bases). The germline V gene has CDR1 SGHDT and CDR2 YYEEEE. V was clipped by 6 bases and J by 2 bases, with 13 bases between them. The CDR3 consists of 14 residues. CDR3: CASTRAMNTDTQYF. In DNA form, the CDR3 reads TGTGCCAGCACCAGGGCTATGAACACAGATACGCAGTATTTT.

The chain is built from TRBV7-2 and TRBJ2-1; TRBD2 matches at 14 bases. The CDR3 covers 14 residues. J lost 9 bases, V lost 7 bases, and 5 bases had no gene match. Germline CDR1 is SGHTA and CDR2 is FQGNSA. The CDR3 DNA reads as TGTGCCAGCACCCATGGGACTAGCGGGGGTGAGCAGTTCTTC. It codes for CASTHGTSGGEQFF.

The chain uses TRBV19 and TRBJ2-2; 9 bases match TRBD2. The germline CDR1 and CDR2 sequences are LNHDA and SQIVND (reference sequence). With 4 bases clipped from V and 6 bases from J, the junction kept 3 bases outside the gene matches. The CDR3 is made up of 14 amino acids. The CDR3 nucleotides read TGTGCCAGTAGTAGCGGGGGGGATTCCGGGGAGCTGTTTTTT. It translates to CASSSGGDSGELFF.

The chain has TRBV7-9 and TRBJ2-7, with D tentatively TRBD2 (5 bases). V gave up 1 base and J gave up 3 bases, with 10 bases separating them. Per germline, CDR1 SEHNR and CDR2 FQNEAQ (reference sequence). The length of the CDR3 is 14 residues. The CDR3 reads CASSLVGLNYEQYF. The DNA for the CDR3 is TGTGCCAGCAGCTTAGTCGGACTTAACTACGAGCAGTACTTC.

This clone was recorded a few times. This chain connects TRBV5-1 to TRBJ2-2, with TRBD1 as a possible D gene (6 bases). The CDR3 is made up of 13 amino acids. V shed 5 bases and J shed 6 bases, with 11 bases lying between them. The germline CDR1 and CDR2 sequences are SGHRS and YFSETQ. The CDR3 sequence is CASREQGAGELFF. Written as DNA, the CDR3 is TGCGCCAGCAGGGAACAGGGCGCCGGGGAGCTGTTTTTT.

The V call is TRBV6-5, the J call TRBJ2-5, with a tentative D call TRBD2 (5 bases). Between the trimmed V and J ends, which lost 4 bases and 7 bases, there was a span of 16 bases. Per the germline V gene, CDR1 is MNHEY and CDR2 is SVGAGI. This CDR3 is built from 14 residues. In DNA, the CDR3 is TGTGCCAGCAGTTTGGAGGCCGGCCGTGGGACCCAGTACTTC. Its protein product is CASSLEAGRGTQYF.

This chain links TRBV5-1 with TRBJ1-5, with 8 bases matching TRBD1. The CDR3 consists of 14 residues. Germline lookup yields CDR1 SGHRS and CDR2 YFSETQ. V was pared by 3 bases and J by 5 bases, with 4 bases of the junction left unmatched. The CDR3 nucleotides read TGCGCCAGCAGCTCCACAGGGGGTGATCAGCCCCAGCATTTT. Protein product: CASSSTGGDQPQHF.

This clone was seen more than once but under ten times. This chain uses TRBV5-1 with TRBJ1-6, with unresolved D. Germline CDR1 and CDR2: SGHRS and YFSETQ. This CDR3 contains 13 residues. V was shortened by 0 bases and J by 6 bases, with 4 bases between the two germline ends. The chain's CDR3 is CASSLGGNSPLHF. The CDR3 nucleotides read TGCGCCAGCAGCTTGGGCGGTAATTCACCCCTCCACTTT.

The J gene is TRBJ1-1, the V gene TRBV3-1 (or the pseudogene TRBV3-2); the D is unclear. V was cut by 1 base and J by 4 bases, with 13 bases left in between. The CDR3 loop spans 15 amino acids. Germline V gene lookup returns CDR1 LGHDT and CDR2 YNNKEL (reference sequence). The CDR3 DNA is TGTGCCAGCAGCCAAGGCTATGTGAGGGCCACTGAAGCTTTCTTT. Its translation is CASSQGYVRATEAFF.

The chain carries TRBV6-6 and TRBJ1-2, with D perhaps matching TRBD1 (6 bases). Germline V gene sequence: CDR1 MNHNY, CDR2 SVGAGI (reference sequence). The CDR3 covers 12 residues. Trimming stripped 6 bases from V and 8 bases from J, with 13 bases between. Written as DNA, the CDR3 is TGTGCCAGCAGCCCCCGACAGGAAGGCTACACCTTC. Translating it yields CASSPRQEGYTF.

This rearrangement joins TRBV18 to TRBJ1-5; 12 nucleotides line up with TRBD1. CDR3 length: 20 amino acids. The trim removed 2 bases at V and 0 bases at J, leaving 11 bases unmatched. Germline V gene lookup returns CDR1 KGHSH and CDR2 LQKENI. CDR3 in DNA: TGTGCCAGCTCACCAACTACTCGCGGGACAGGGGGCGGTAGCAATCAGCCCCAGCATTTT. Its protein is CASSPTTRGTGGGSNQPQHF.